These 15 T cell receptor beta chains were sequenced from one sample in a study of T cells in Graves' hyperthyroidism and ophthalmopathy. Amplification yielded TCR beta CDR3 regions, with RNA transcripts as the source. The HTBI primer set served for first-round RT-PCR of the TCR CDR3. A single record per CDR3 protein comes from TCRdb applying MiXCR to the multiplex PCR reads. Of under 700,000 distinct CDR3 sequences in the sample, approximately 15% are singletons; the top ten hold 18%. Material: blood. The receptors derive from a woman in her late teens or twenties with Graves' hyperthyroidism.

The chain links TRBV27 to TRBJ1-6, with TRBD1 as a possible D gene (5 bases). Trimming stripped 4 bases from V and 8 bases from J, with 12 bases between. Looked up from germline, CDR1 is MNHEY and CDR2 is SMNVEV (reference sequence). This CDR3 spans 14 amino acids. CDR3 sequence: CASSSQGEDSPLHF. The CDR3 DNA reads TGTGCCAGCAGTTCTCAGGGCGAGGATTCACCCCTCCACTTT.

V is TRBV5-1 and J is TRBJ2-7; D possibly corresponds to TRBD2 (5 bases). The V gene's germline CDR1 is SGHRS and CDR2 YFSETQ. Trimming stripped 0 bases from V and 4 bases from J, with 14 bases between. CDR3 length: 15 amino acids. The CDR3 loop is CASSLAGSQPYEQYF. The CDR3 region has the DNA TGCGCCAGCAGCTTGGCTGGGAGTCAACCTTACGAGCAGTACTTC.

V usage is TRBV5-1 and J usage is TRBJ2-7, with 10 bases matching TRBD1. The CDR3 extends over 13 amino acids. Germline values: CDR1 SGHRS, CDR2 YFSETQ. With 2 bases clipped from V and 6 bases from J, the junction kept 2 bases outside the gene matches. CDR3: CASSFDRGLEQYF. The CDR3 region has the DNA TGCGCCAGCAGCTTCGACAGGGGGCTCGAGCAGTACTTC.

In its sample, this clonotype was seen many times. The chain carries TRBV5-6 and TRBJ2-7, with D perhaps TRBD2 (6 bases). Trimming removed 5 bases at V and 3 bases at J, with 18 bases between. Germline CDR1 and CDR2: SGHDT and YYEEEE. The CDR3 has 15 amino acids. This CDR3 reads CASSLFAGNVYEQYF. CDR3 in DNA: TGTGCCAGCAGTTTATTTGCGGGGAACGTCTACGAGCAGTACTTC.

This rearrangement joins TRBV12-3 or TRBV12-4 to TRBJ2-6, with TRBD1 identical over 7 bases. V lost 3 bases and J lost 0; bases outside the gene matches: 5. The CDR3 has 17 amino acids. The CDR3 region has the DNA TGTGCCAGCAGTTTCGGGGACAGACGCTCTGGGGCCAACGTCCTGACTTTC. Protein: CASSFGDRRSGANVLTF.

A few counts support this clonotype. V is TRBV20-1 and J is TRBJ2-5; D gene uncertain. CDR3 length equals 13 residues. Trimming removed 3 bases from V and 2 bases from J, with 10 bases in between. CDR1 is DFQATT, CDR2 SNEGSKA, per germline (reference sequence). The CDR3 nucleotides are TGCAGTGCTAGTGGCACAGTACAAGAGACCCAGTACTTC. It specifies CSASGTVQETQYF.

The V call is TRBV27, the J call TRBJ2-6; D could derive from TRBD1 or TRBD2 (5 bases each). The CDR3 totals 17 residues. In germline, CDR1 is MNHEY, CDR2 SMNVEV (reference sequence). V was shortened by 6 bases and J by 0 bases, with 15 bases between the two germline ends. The CDR3 DNA is TGTGCCAGCAGCTCGGGACCGACCAACTCTGGGGCCAACGTCCTGACTTTC. This gives the protein CASSSGPTNSGANVLTF. Full variable domain (outside the CDR3, taken from reference TRBV27 and TRBJ2-6): EAQVTQNPRYLITVTGKKLTVTCSQNMNHEYMSWYRQDPGLGLRQIYYSMNVEVTDKGDVPEGYKVSRKEKRNFPLILESPSPNQTSLYFCASSSGPTNSGANVLTFGAGSRLTVL.

A word on this clonotype: A much larger clonotype is one base distant, so this may be a read error. The genes are TRBV3-1 and TRBJ1-5; D gene uncertain. Per the germline V gene, CDR1 is LGHDT and CDR2 is YNNKEL (reference sequence). The CDR3 spans 14 residues. The CDR3 DNA sequence: TGTGCCAGCAGCCAAGAGTATAGCAATCAGCCCCCGCATTTT. It yields the protein CASSQEYSNQPPHF.

This chain joins TRBV4-3 and TRBJ1-1; D gene uncertain. V was pared by 4 bases and J by 8 bases, with 14 bases between. The CDR3 sequence is 13 residues long. CDR1 and CDR2 from the germline V gene are LGHNA and YSLEER. In DNA form, the CDR3 reads TGCGCCAGCAGCCTGTCGAAACTAGCCGAAGCTTTCTTT. Translation gives CASSLSKLAEAFF.

The sample holds a few counts of this clonotype. The J gene is TRBJ1-3, the V gene TRBV10-3, with D perhaps TRBD1 (6 bases). CDR1 ENHRY and CDR2 SYGVKD come from the germline V gene. This CDR3 has 16 residues. Trimming pared 7 bases from V and 0 bases from J, leaving 16 bases between. The CDR3 loop is CAITGGRDTSGNTIYF. CDR3 nucleotide sequence: TGTGCCATCACCGGCGGACGGGACACCTCTGGAAACACCATATATTTT.

This clonotype was picked up many times. The chain carries TRBV30 and TRBJ2-3; 9 nucleotides line up with TRBD2. Looked up from germline, CDR1 is GTSNPN and CDR2 is SVGIG (reference sequence). V shed 4 bases and J 8 bases; nucleotides not matched to a gene: 10. This CDR3 has 14 amino acids. The CDR3 protein is CAWTLAGVVVTQYF. The CDR3 coding sequence is TGTGCCTGGACCTTAGCGGGAGTGGTTGTTACGCAGTATTTT. Full variable domain (remainder filled in from reference TRBV30 and TRBJ2-3): SQTIHQWPATLVQPVGSPLSLECTVEGTSNPNLYWYRQAAGRGLQLLFYSVGIGQISSEVPQNLSASRPQDRQFILSSKKLLLSDSGFYLCAWTLAGVVVTQYFGPGTRLTVL.

The chain joins TRBV6-1 to TRBJ1-3; 8 bases are shared with TRBD1. The CDR3 loop spans 15 amino acids. The V gene's germline CDR1 is MNHNS and CDR2 SASEGT. V lost 5 bases, J lost 2 bases, and 5 bases stayed unmatched. In DNA form, the CDR3 reads TGTGCCAGCAGTCGCATACAGGGGGCTGGAAACACCATATATTTT. This translates into CASSRIQGAGNTIYF.

This clonotype has at least ten counts. The gene calls are TRBV27 and TRBJ1-1; possible D gene TRBD1, 6 bases. The CDR3 spans 15 residues. CDR1 is MNHEY, CDR2 SMNVEV, per germline (reference sequence). With 2 bases removed from V and 3 bases from J, the gap between germline ends came to 13 bases. The DNA for the CDR3 is TGTGCCAGCAGTTTAGGGGGGCCCGGGTACACTGAAGCTTTCTTT. As protein: CASSLGGPGYTEAFF.

This clonotype was seen a few times. The chain has TRBV28 and TRBJ1-1, with D possibly matching TRBD1 (5 bases). Between the trimmed V and J ends, which lost 1 base and 5 bases, there was a span of 14 bases. CDR1 is MDHEN, CDR2 SYDVKM, per germline. This CDR3 is 15 amino acids long. The DNA for the CDR3 is TGTGCCAGCAGTTTATCGGCAGGGACGGGGACTGAAGCTTTCTTT. It codes for CASSLSAGTGTEAFF.

The sample holds a few counts of this clonotype. This chain joins TRBV18 and TRBJ1-3; a possible D gene is TRBD1 (5 bases). The CDR3 loop spans 15 amino acids. V was cut by 3 bases and J by 5 bases, with 14 bases left in between. Germline CDR1 is KGHSH and CDR2 is LQKENI. This CDR3 reads CASSPPGGDRNTIYF. The CDR3, as DNA: TGTGCCAGCTCACCGCCAGGAGGGGATAGAAACACCATATATTTT.